This T cell receptor (beta chain) was sequenced for a study of blood T cell repertoires in COVID-19. Across the study: Collection of acute and convalescent COVID-19 samples took place in the United States, Italy and Spain. Sources were T cells, B-cell-depleted T cells, or PBMCs; the material itself was cDNA or gDNA.

This CDR3 has 12 residues. In germline, CDR1 is SQVTM, CDR2 ANQGSEA. V lost 2 bases, J lost 6 bases, and 4 bases stayed unmatched. Methods used by the authors: Amplification of reference gene primers provided the estimated nucleated cell counts. Produced via immunoSEQ multiplex PCR; TCRdb's table is partial and in-frame only. V and J calls and clone size are those listed in that table; D and trimming were worked out from the DNA. The table includes about 110,000 clones, 80% to 85% detected once. This TCR came from a woman aged 70 to 79 with acute or convalescent COVID-19. This chain joins TRBV29-1 and TRBJ2-7; 7 bases are shared with TRBD1. Input material: peripheral blood. CDR3 region: CSVEMWTGEQYF. For the CDR3, the DNA is TGCAGCGTTGAAATGTGGACAGGCGAGCAGTACTTC.